The entry that follows covers one T cell receptor (beta chain) sequence. As yet, its antigen is unknown. Looked up from germline, CDR1 is SGHKS and CDR2 is YYEKEE (reference sequence). V gave up 4 bases and J gave up 3 bases; unmatched junction bases: 7. The CDR3 loop spans 15 amino acids. These data originate in a study of OX40 agonist ivuxolimab in advanced cancers. Study in general: Mean age approximately 66 years, range roughly 20 to 85; 82.7% male. Notes on the study in general: CD4+ and CD8+ blood T cells expanded clonally by week 6 at 0.1 to 3.0 mg/kg.

Assay used: immunoSEQ multiplex PCR; TCRdb lists only in-frame clones, some missing. The repertoire has roughly 59,000 clones, 65% to 85% of them found once; the top ten carry roughly 0.99%. The sequencing used CD4+ or CD8+ T cells sorted from blood, collected in a trial of the OX40 agonist ivuxolimab. The J gene is TRBJ2-3, the V gene TRBV5-5; 8 positions agree with TRBD1. This clonotype was obtained from an adult with an advanced solid tumor such as melanoma, head and neck, liver or kidney cancer. The CDR3 bases are TGTGCCAGCAGCCCGCTGACAGGGGTGACAGATACGCAGTATTTT. As protein: CASSPLTGVTDTQYF.